Below are 4 T cell receptor beta chains sequenced from a single sample in a study of tumor-infiltrating lymphocytes in localized non-small cell lung cancer. Assay used: immunoSEQ multiplex PCR; TCRdb lists only in-frame clones, some missing. The data show roughly 8,900 clones, with almost 70% seen just once and about 9.4% held by the top ten. Sequenced sample: uninvolved lung tissue not adjacent to the tumor. The receptors derive from a human donor with non-small cell lung cancer.

This clone was seen a handful of times. V usage is TRBV4-3 and J usage is TRBJ1-4; D is unresolved. The CDR3 runs to 12 residues. V was cut by 1 base and J by 6 bases, with 3 bases left in between. CDR1 and CDR2 (germline): LGHNA, YSLEER. The CDR3, as DNA: TGCGCCAGCAGCCAAGTCGATGAAAAACTGTTTTTT. Residues: CASSQVDEKLFF.

This clone was detected a few times. J is TRBJ2-7 and V is TRBV7-3, with TRBD1 matching over 11 bases. The length of the CDR3 is 16 residues. The junction had 13 bases not matched to a gene; V was cut back by 5 bases and J by 7 bases. CDR1 SGHTA and CDR2 FQGTGA come from the germline V gene. CDR3 region: CASSRLGGQGAEEQYF. CDR3 nucleotide sequence: TGTGCCAGCAGCAGGTTGGGAGGACAGGGGGCGGAAGAGCAGTACTTC.

The chain joins TRBV7-2 to TRBJ2-7; D may be TRBD1 or TRBD2 (5 bases each). Germline values: CDR1 SGHTA, CDR2 FQGNSA. This CDR3 spans 14 amino acids. Trimming took 1 base from V and 0 from J, leaving 7 bases between them. CDR3 in DNA: TGTGCCAGCAGCTTAGGGGGACGCTCCTACGAGCAGTACTTC. This encodes CASSLGGRSYEQYF. Complete variable domain (other parts from reference TRBV7-2 and TRBJ2-7): GAGVSQSPSNKVTEKGKDVELRCDPISGHTALYWYRQSLGQGLEFLIYFQGNSAPDKSGLPSDRFSAERTGGSVSTLTIQRTQQEDSAVYLCASSLGGRSYEQYFGPGTRLTVT.

This clone was counted between two and nine times. This chain links TRBV27 with TRBJ2-7; 9 positions agree with TRBD2. The CDR3 extends over 14 amino acids. V shed 5 bases, J shed 3 bases, and the junction held 5 bases outside the gene matches. The germline gives CDR1 MNHEY, CDR2 SMNVEV (reference sequence). Here the CDR3 DNA reads TGTGCCAGCAGTCCATCGACTAGCGGCTACGAGCAGTACTTC. It specifies CASSPSTSGYEQYF.